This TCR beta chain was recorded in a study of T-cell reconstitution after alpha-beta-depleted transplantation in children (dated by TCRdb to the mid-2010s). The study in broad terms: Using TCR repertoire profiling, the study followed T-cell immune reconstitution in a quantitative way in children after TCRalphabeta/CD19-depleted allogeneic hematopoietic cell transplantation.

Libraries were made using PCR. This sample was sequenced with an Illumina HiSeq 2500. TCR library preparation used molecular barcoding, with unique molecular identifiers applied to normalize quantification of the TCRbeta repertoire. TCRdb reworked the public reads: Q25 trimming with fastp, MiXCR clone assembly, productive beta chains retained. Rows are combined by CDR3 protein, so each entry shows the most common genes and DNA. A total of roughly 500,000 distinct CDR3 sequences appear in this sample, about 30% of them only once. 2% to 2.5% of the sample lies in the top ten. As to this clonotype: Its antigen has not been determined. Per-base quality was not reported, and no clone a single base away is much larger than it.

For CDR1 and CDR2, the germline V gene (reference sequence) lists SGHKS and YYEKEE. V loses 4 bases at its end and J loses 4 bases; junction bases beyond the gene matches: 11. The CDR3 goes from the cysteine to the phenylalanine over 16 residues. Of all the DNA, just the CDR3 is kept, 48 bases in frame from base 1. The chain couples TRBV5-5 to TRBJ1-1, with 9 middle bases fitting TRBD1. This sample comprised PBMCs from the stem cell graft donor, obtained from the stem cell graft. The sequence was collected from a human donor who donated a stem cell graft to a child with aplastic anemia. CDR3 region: CASSPKLGQGRTEAFF. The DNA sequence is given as TGTGCCAGCAGCCCGAAACTCGGACAGGGGCGCACTGAAGCTTTCTTT.